Sequencing of this T cell receptor beta chain was carried out in a study of Tregs in tolerant kidney transplant recipients. The assay was immunoSEQ multiplex PCR, and TCRdb's table has in-frame clones only and misses some. The sample holds 100,000 to 150,000 clones; around 94% are singletons and the top ten take roughly 0.63%. Study-level points and caveats: Validation in larger populations is needed because few patients were studied.

This CDR3 has 16 amino acids. With V trimmed by 0 bases and J by 2 bases, 8 bases remained unmatched. The germline CDR1 and CDR2 sequences are SGHNT and YYREEE (reference sequence). Points on this clone: Its antigen remains unknown.

The sequence came from a human donor in good health. The chain uses TRBV5-4 and TRBJ2-7; 7 bases fit TRBD2. The sample taken for sequencing was CD4+ T cells from blood. The CDR3 region has the DNA TGTGCCAGCAGCTTGGCCTTTACCGGGACTACCTACGAGCAGTACTTC. This sequence encodes CASSLAFTGTTYEQYF.